This T cell receptor (beta chain) emerged from a study of shared clonotypes between healthy human individuals. Overall study results and limits: Generally, naive subsets (rather than memory subsets) showed larger estimated richness.

With regard to this clone: Its specificity is not known.

Original processing methods: As immunoSEQ supplied junction-only sequences (without quality scores), filtering differed. Some clones are missing from TCRdb's copy, which holds only in-frame ones; the method was immunoSEQ multiplex PCR. Clone size and the V and J calls come from that table; the DNA yielded D and trimming. The table has 2 million to 3 million clones, 90% to 95% seen once; the top ten hold about 0.39%. There are 15 residues in the CDR3. From germline, CDR1 is MDHEN and CDR2 SYDVKM. Trimming cost V 7 bases and J 3 bases, with 19 bases left between them. Sequencing used naive CD4+ T cells from PBMCs. Stated subset: CD45RA+ positively selected. The rearrangement links TRBV28 to TRBJ2-7; D is unresolved. This TCR came from a man between 18 and 29 years old in good health. Some clones in this sample may be carry-over from other donors' samples. The CDR3 sequence: CASITPVSPLYEQYF. The CDR3 DNA follows: TGTGCCAGCATCACCCCGGTATCCCCCCTCTACGAGCAGTACTTC. The variable domain in full, completed from reference TRBV28 and TRBJ2-7, reads DVKVTQSSRYLVKRTGEKVFLECVQDMDHENMFWYRQDPGLGLRLIYFSYDVKMKEKGDIPEGYSVSREKKERFSLILESASTNQTSMYLCASITPVSPLYEQYFGPGTRLTVT.